These 2 T cell receptor beta chains were sequenced from one sample in a study of control samples from healthy donors and cancer patients. Using immunoSEQ multiplex PCR, the repertoire was profiled, and TCRdb retains in-frame clones only, with some absent. Here the sample spans 70,000 to 90,000 clones, 85% to 95% being singletons. The sample was blood. The receptor set was obtained from a woman between 18 and 29 years old in good health.

The chain is built from TRBV6-2 or TRBV6-3 and TRBJ1-1; unclear D gene. CDR3 size: 14 residues. CDR1 and CDR2 (germline): MNHEY, SVGEGT. Trimming took 7 bases from V and 1 from J, leaving 13 bases between them. The CDR3 loop is CASTPARQNTEAFF. CDR3 nucleotides: TGTGCCAGCACCCCCGCCCGGCAGAACACTGAAGCTTTCTTT.

The chain employs TRBV20-1 and TRBJ2-3; D gene uncertain. CDR3 length: 11 residues. Germline V gene sequence: CDR1 DFQATT, CDR2 SNEGSKA (reference sequence). The ends were cut back, 2 bases at V and 7 bases at J, with 7 bases in the middle. CDR3 bases: TGCAGTGCTAGATTAACGAATACGCAGTATTTT. Amino acids: CSARLTNTQYF.